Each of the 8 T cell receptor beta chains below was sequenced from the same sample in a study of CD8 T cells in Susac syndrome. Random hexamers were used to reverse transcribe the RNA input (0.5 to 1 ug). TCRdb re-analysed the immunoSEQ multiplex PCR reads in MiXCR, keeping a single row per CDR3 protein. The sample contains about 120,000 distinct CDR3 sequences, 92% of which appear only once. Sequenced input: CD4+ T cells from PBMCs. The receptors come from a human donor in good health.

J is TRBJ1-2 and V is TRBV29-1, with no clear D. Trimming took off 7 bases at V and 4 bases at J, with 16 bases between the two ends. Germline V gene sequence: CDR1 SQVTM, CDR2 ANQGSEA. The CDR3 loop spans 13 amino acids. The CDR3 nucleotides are TGCAGCGCTTTAGGCACGGAGGGCTATGGCTACACCTTC. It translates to CSALGTEGYGYTF.

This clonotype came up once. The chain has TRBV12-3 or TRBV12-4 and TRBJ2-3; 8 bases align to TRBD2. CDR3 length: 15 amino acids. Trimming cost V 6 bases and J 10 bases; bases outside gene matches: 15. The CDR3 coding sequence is TGTGCCAGCAGGTTCGGACTAGCCGACTCACAGTCGCAGTATTTT. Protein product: CASRFGLADSQSQYF.

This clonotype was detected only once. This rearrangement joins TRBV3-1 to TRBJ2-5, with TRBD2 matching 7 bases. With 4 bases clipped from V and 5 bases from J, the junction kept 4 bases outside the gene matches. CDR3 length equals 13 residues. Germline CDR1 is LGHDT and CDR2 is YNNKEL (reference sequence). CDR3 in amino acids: CASSLLASETQYF. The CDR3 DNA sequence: TGTGCCAGCAGCCTACTAGCGTCCGAGACCCAGTACTTC.

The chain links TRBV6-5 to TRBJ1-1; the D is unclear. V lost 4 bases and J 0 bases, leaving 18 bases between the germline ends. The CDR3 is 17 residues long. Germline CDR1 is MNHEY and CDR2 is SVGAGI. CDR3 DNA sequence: TGTGCCAGCAGTTCCCAGATGCGGGGAAGGGTGAACACTGAAGCTTTCTTT. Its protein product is CASSSQMRGRVNTEAFF.

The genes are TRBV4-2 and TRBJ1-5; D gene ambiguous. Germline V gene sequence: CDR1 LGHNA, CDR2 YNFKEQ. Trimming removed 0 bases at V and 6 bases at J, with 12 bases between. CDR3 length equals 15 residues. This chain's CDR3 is CASSQDAHGVQPQHF. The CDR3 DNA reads TGTGCCAGCAGCCAAGACGCCCATGGGGTTCAGCCCCAGCATTTT.

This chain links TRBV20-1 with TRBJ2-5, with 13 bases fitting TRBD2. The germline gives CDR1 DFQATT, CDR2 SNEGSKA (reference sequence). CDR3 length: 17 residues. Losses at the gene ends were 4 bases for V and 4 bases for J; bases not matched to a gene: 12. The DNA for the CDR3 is TGCAGTGCTACCTGGACTAGCGGGAGTGGAAGGTTAGAGACCCAGTACTTC. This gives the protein CSATWTSGSGRLETQYF.

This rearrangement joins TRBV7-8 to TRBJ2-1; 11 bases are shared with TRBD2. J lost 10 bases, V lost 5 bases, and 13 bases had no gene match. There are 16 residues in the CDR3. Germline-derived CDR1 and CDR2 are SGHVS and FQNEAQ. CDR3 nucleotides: TGTGCCAGCAGCCCGGGAATTAGCGGGGGGGGAACAGAGCAGTTCTTC. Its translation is CASSPGISGGGTEQFF. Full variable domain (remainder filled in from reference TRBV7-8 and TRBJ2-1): GAGVSQSPRYKVAKRGQDVALRCDPISGHVSLFWYQQALGQGPEFLTYFQNEAQLDKSGLPSDRFFAERPEGSVSTLKIQRTQQEDSAVYLCASSPGISGGGTEQFFGPGTRLTVL.

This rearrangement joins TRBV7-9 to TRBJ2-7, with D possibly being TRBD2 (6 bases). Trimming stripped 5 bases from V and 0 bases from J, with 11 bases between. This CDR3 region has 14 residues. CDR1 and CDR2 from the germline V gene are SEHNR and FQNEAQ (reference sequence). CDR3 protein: CASSPTGDSYEQYF. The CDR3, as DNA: TGTGCCAGCAGCCCGACGGGGGACTCCTACGAGCAGTACTTC.